The entry below describes one T cell receptor (beta chain). Looked up from germline, CDR1 is SNHLY and CDR2 is FYNNEI. V lost 8 bases and J lost 5, with 21 bases in between. This CDR3 contains 15 residues. Recovered participants had two consecutive negative NP/OP PCR tests, healthcare professional clearance, or symptom resolution. Assay: immunoSEQ multiplex PCR; the TCRdb copy retains only in-frame clones and omits some. The data show approximately 190,000 clones, around 82% seen once. The sample originates from a study of blood T cell repertoires in COVID-19. The wider study: PBMCs, B-cell-depleted T cells, or T cells provided the cDNA or gDNA that made up the material.

Sequenced: PBMCs or T cells enriched from blood (not recorded which). This clonotype originated in a middle-aged man who had recovered from COVID-19. The chain has TRBV2 and TRBJ1-1, with a possible D match to TRBD1 (6 bases). The CDR3 nucleotides read TGTGCCAGCTACCAAGGGGGACCCGGGGCGACTGAAGCTTTCTTT. It encodes CASYQGGPGATEAFF. Supplemented by reference TRBV2 and TRBJ1-1, the full variable domain reads EPEVTQTPSHQVTQMGQEVILRCVPISNHLYFYWYRQILGQKVEFLVSFYNNEISEKSEIFDDQFSVERPDGSNFTLKIRSTKLEDSAMYFCASYQGGPGATEAFFGQGTRLTVV.